Reported below is one TCR beta chain. The data originate from a study of PD-L1 blockade in urothelial cancer. The V and J ends lost 0 bases and 0 bases, in that order; junction bases with no gene match: 2. Germline V gene lookup returns CDR1 SGHRS and CDR2 YFSETQ. The CDR3 is made up of 15 amino acids. Repertoires were generated with immunoSEQ multiplex PCR, while TCRdb's copy carries only in-frame clones and drops some. The sample records 50,000 or so clones, 85% to 90% being singletons. As to time point: pretreatment peripheral blood. This material consisted of PBMCs, taken around atezolizumab (anti-PD-L1) treatment. This chain uses TRBV5-1 with TRBJ2-7, with 8 bases identical to TRBD1. The TCR comes from a man in his sixties with urothelial cancer. The CDR3 coding sequence is TGCGCCAGCAGCTTGGGACAGGGGATCTCCTACGAGCAGTACTTC. Encoded protein: CASSLGQGISYEQYF.